Listed below are T cell receptor beta chains from one sample, sequenced in a study of blood T cell repertoires in COVID-19. Libraries were prepared by immunoSEQ multiplex PCR; TCRdb keeps only in-frame clonotypes and omits some of them. The table has about 130,000 clones, 70% to 90% seen once. Material for sequencing was peripheral blood. The receptors were gathered from a human donor in a cohort sampled during active COVID-19. Each CDR3 is given with its conserved first and last residue. A D gene is named only where the DNA matches it firmly. Rows may omit the clone size; those that give it use once, few, many or a size class.

TRBJ1-2 . TRBV2 TRBD1 CASSEEGQGLVNYGYTF TGTGCCAGCAGCGAGGAGGGACAGGGGTTAGTCAACTATGGCTACACCTTC
TRBJ2-1 . TRBV5-1 TRBD1 CASSLETGVRGYNEQFF TGCGCCAGCAGCTTGGAAACAGGGGTAAGAGGCTACAATGAGCAGTTCTTC
TRBJ2-5 . TRBV6-5 . CASSTRGRETQYF TGTGCCAGCAGTACACGAGGGAGGGAGACCCAGTACTTC
TRBJ1-1 . TRBV4-1 . CASSQDLNTEAFF TGCGCCAGCAGCCAAGATCTAAACACTGAAGCTTTCTTT
TRBJ2-3 few TRBV2 TRBD2 CASSGLANTQYF TGTGCCAGCAGTGGACTAGCAAATACGCAGTATTTT
TRBJ1-2 . TRBV6-5 . CASSYAGIYGYTF TGTGCCAGCAGTTACGCGGGGATCTATGGCTACACCTTC
TRBJ2-1 . TRBV3-1/TRBV3-2 . CASSQVRTTNNEQFF TGTGCCAGCAGCCAAGTCAGGACTACAAACAATGAGCAGTTCTTC
TRBJ2-1 . TRBV10-1 TRBD1 CASPPDRVIHNEQFF TGCGCCAGCCCCCCGGACAGGGTAATCCACAATGAGCAGTTCTTC
TRBJ2-3 . TRBV4-1 TRBD2 CASSQDGAGGVTDTQYF TGCGCCAGCAGCCAAGATGGGGCGGGGGGTGTGACAGATACGCAGTATTTT
TRBJ1-2 few TRBV7-9 . CASSFLDLSFGGGYTF TGTGCCAGCAGCTTCTTGGACTTATCGTTCGGGGGAGGCTACACCTTC
TRBJ2-7 few TRBV5-1 TRBD1 CASSSVQGTYEQYF TGCGCCAGCAGCTCTGTACAGGGGACCTACGAGCAGTACTTC
TRBJ1-5 . TRBV19 TRBD1 CASSGTGVRTNQPQHF TGTGCCAGTAGTGGGACAGGGGTAAGGACAAATCAGCCCCAGCATTTT